This TCR beta chain appears in the sequencing data of a study of Graves' ophthalmopathy and Graves' hyperthyroidism. Scientists amplified the TCR beta CDR3 regions from RNA transcripts. Investigators did first-round RT-PCR with HTBI primers, then second-round multiplex PCR. TCRdb fed the multiplex PCR reads into MiXCR, producing one record per CDR3 protein. This sample has hundreds of thousands of distinct CDR3 sequences, with 22% found just once. Germline assignment: CDR1 MNHEY and CDR2 SVGEGT. V lost 6 bases to trimming and J lost 4 bases; unmatched junction nucleotides: 12. The CDR3 spans 17 residues.

The sequence came from a woman between 18 and 29 years old with stable Graves' hyperthyroidism. Some clones in this sample may be carry-over from other donors' samples. The J gene is TRBJ1-6, the V gene TRBV6-2 or TRBV6-3; 7 bases are a match to TRBD1. Specimen: peripheral blood. CDR3 DNA: TGTGCCAGCAGGTCGGATTATGGGGACAGTTATAATTCACCCCTCCACTTT. This encodes CASRSDYGDSYNSPLHF.